A single sample gave rise to the 30 T cell receptor beta chains below, sequenced in a study of OX40 agonist ivuxolimab in advanced cancers. TCRdb's copy holds only in-frame clones and misses some; the assay was immunoSEQ multiplex PCR. This sample has about 36,000 clones, with approximately 80% found just once. Material: CD4+ or CD8+ T cells sorted from blood, obtained in a trial of the OX40 agonist ivuxolimab. These receptors all stem from an adult with an advanced solid tumor such as melanoma, head and neck, liver or kidney cancer.

The J gene is TRBJ1-5, the V gene TRBV28; a possible D gene is TRBD1 (5 bases). Germline-derived CDR1 and CDR2 are MDHEN and SYDVKM. Trimming took 7 bases from V and 3 from J, leaving 16 bases between them. This CDR3 is 15 amino acids long. CDR3 loop: CASIKGTSNNQPQHF. Written as DNA, the CDR3 is TGTGCCAGCATAAAGGGGACGAGTAACAATCAGCCCCAGCATTTT. The whole variable domain, remainder taken from reference TRBV28 and TRBJ1-5, is DVKVTQSSRYLVKRTGEKVFLECVQDMDHENMFWYRQDPGLGLRLIYFSYDVKMKEKGDIPEGYSVSREKKERFSLILESASTNQTSMYLCASIKGTSNNQPQHFGDGTRLSIL.

This clone has a single count. J is TRBJ2-2 and V is TRBV19; 7 nucleotides match TRBD1. V shed 4 bases, J shed 3 bases, and the junction held 5 bases outside the gene matches. Per germline, CDR1 LNHDA and CDR2 SQIVND (reference sequence). This CDR3 spans 15 amino acids. CDR3 DNA sequence: TGTGCCAGTAGTAGAGGGGGCGCGTACACCGGGGAGCTGTTTTTT. It codes for CASSRGGAYTGELFF.

The genes are TRBV28 and TRBJ1-5; tentatively, D is TRBD1 (6 bases). V dropped 6 bases and J dropped 4 bases, with 13 bases sitting between them. The CDR3 loop spans 14 amino acids. Germline CDR1 and CDR2: MDHEN and SYDVKM. CDR3 sequence reads: CASSSGTRNQPQHF. In nucleotides, the CDR3 is TGTGCCAGCAGCTCCGGGACAAGAAATCAGCCCCAGCATTTT.

V usage is TRBV14 and J usage is TRBJ2-1; D perhaps matches TRBD2 (6 bases). Trimming removed 6 bases from V and 1 base from J, with 10 bases in between. The CDR3 has 14 amino acids. Germline-derived CDR1 and CDR2 are SGHDN and FVKESK. This CDR3 reads CASRHGTSYNEQFF. DNA for the CDR3: TGTGCCAGCAGACACGGGACTTCCTACAATGAGCAGTTCTTC.

The chain joins TRBV7-2 to TRBJ1-6; D unclear. This CDR3 region has 14 residues. Germline V gene lookup returns CDR1 SGHTA and CDR2 FQGNSA. Trimming cost V 8 bases and J 2 bases, with 10 bases left between them. The CDR3 DNA is TGTGCCAGCGCCTCTAGTCCCTATAATTCACCCCTCCACTTT. Its translation is CASASSPYNSPLHF.

This clone was recorded a few times. This chain uses TRBV5-5 with TRBJ2-5; TRBD1 agrees at 8 bases. Germline V gives CDR1 SGHKS, CDR2 YYEKEE (reference sequence). V dropped 4 bases and J dropped 4; count of bases not matched to a gene: 6. The CDR3 is 14 amino acids. The CDR3 here is CASSLGQVLETQYF. For the CDR3, the DNA is TGTGCCAGCAGCCTGGGACAGGTACTAGAGACCCAGTACTTC.

The chain recombines TRBV7-6 with TRBJ1-2; 10 bases are shared with TRBD1. CDR1 and CDR2 from the germline V gene are SGHVS and FNYEAQ. V lost 5 bases to trimming and J lost 5 bases; unmatched junction nucleotides: 8. This CDR3 spans 15 amino acids. CDR3 amino acids: CASSPGTGVEYGYTF. In DNA, the CDR3 is TGTGCCAGCAGCCCCGGGACAGGGGTCGAATATGGCTACACCTTC. The full variable domain, rest sourced from reference TRBV7-6 and TRBJ1-2, is GAGVSQSPRYKVTKRGQDVALRCDPISGHVSLYWYRQALGQGPEFLTYFNYEAQQDKSGLPNDRFSAERPEGSISTLTIQRTEQRDSAMYRCASSPGTGVEYGYTFGSGTRLTVV.

This chain links TRBV30 with TRBJ2-5, with a weak D call TRBD1 (7 bases). Germline loops: CDR1 GTSNPN, CDR2 SVGIG (reference sequence). This CDR3 region has 15 residues. V gave up 2 bases and J gave up 9 bases, with 22 bases separating them. CDR3 sequence reads: CAWSLRGTVVGSQYF. The DNA for the CDR3 is TGTGCCTGGAGTTTACGGGGGACAGTTGTAGGTTCCCAGTACTTC.

This chain links TRBV5-1 with TRBJ1-4; a weak D match, TRBD1 (6 bases). This CDR3 region has 15 residues. Germline V gene sequence: CDR1 SGHRS, CDR2 YFSETQ. Trimming left V 5 bases short and J 4 bases short, with 15 bases between. The CDR3, as DNA: TGCGCCAGCAGTTCACAGGGCCGGGTTAATGAAAAACTGTTTTTT. Its protein is CASSSQGRVNEKLFF.

This clone has just a few counts. DNA of the CDR3: TGTGCCAGCAGCCAACGGGGTACCTACGAGCAGTACTTC. Amino acid sequence: CASSQRGTYEQYF. This chain connects TRBV14 to TRBJ2-7, with D perhaps matching TRBD2 (5 bases). V dropped 2 bases and J dropped 2 bases, with 7 bases sitting between them. The V gene's germline CDR1 is SGHDN and CDR2 FVKESK. There are 13 residues in the CDR3.

V and J are TRBV9 and TRBJ1-1; the D gene is possibly TRBD1 (5 bases). The V end lost 3 bases, the J end lost 2 bases, and 23 bases lay between the germline ends. The germline V gene has CDR1 SGDLS and CDR2 YYNGEE. The CDR3 runs to 18 residues. The CDR3 DNA reads as TGTGCCAGCAGCGATCAGGCCGGGACCCGGGGGGGAAACACTGAAGCTTTCTTT. This sequence encodes CASSDQAGTRGGNTEAFF.

This clone was detected once. The chain has TRBV4-2 and TRBJ2-5; 8 positions match TRBD2. The CDR3 is made up of 17 amino acids. The junction had 14 bases not matched to a gene; V was cut back by 4 bases and J by 4 bases. CDR1 is LGHNA, CDR2 YNFKEQ, per germline. DNA for the CDR3: TGTGCCAGCAGCCTGGTCGTTTTCCCGGGGGGGGCAGAGACCCAGTACTTC. Its protein is CASSLVVFPGGAETQYF.

The chain joins TRBV29-1 to TRBJ2-2; D not certain. Germline CDR1 and CDR2: SQVTM and ANQGSEA. Trimming cost V 5 bases and J 0 bases, with 7 bases left between them. CDR3 length equals 13 residues. CDR3 sequence: CSVWLSNTGELFF. DNA for the CDR3: TGCAGCGTTTGGCTATCGAACACCGGGGAGCTGTTTTTT.

The rearrangement uses TRBV5-1 and TRBJ1-6; D gene ambiguous. CDR1 and CDR2 from the germline V gene are SGHRS and YFSETQ. The germline V and J ends were trimmed by 2 bases and 1 base, with 4 bases remaining between them. There are 14 residues in the CDR3. The CDR3 loop reads CASSLSSYNSPLHF. The CDR3 coding sequence is TGCGCCAGCAGCTTAAGTTCCTATAATTCACCCCTCCACTTT.

The chain has TRBV7-3 and TRBJ2-5, with TRBD2 matching 8 bases. CDR1 and CDR2 from the germline V gene are SGHTA and FQGTGA. The CDR3 runs 14 residues. Trimming at V came to 5 bases and at J to 5 bases, leaving 7 bases not matched to a gene. CDR3 nucleotide sequence: TGTGCCAGCAGCCTAGCGGGTCAAGGGGAGACCCAGTACTTC. Translation: CASSLAGQGETQYF.

J is TRBJ2-3 and V is TRBV7-9, with TRBD2 matching 11 bases. CDR1 and CDR2 (germline): SEHNR, FQNEAQ (reference sequence). CDR3 length: 15 amino acids. J lost 5 bases, V lost 5 bases, and 6 bases had no gene match. CDR3 region: CASSPLLAGEDTQYF. In DNA, the CDR3 is TGTGCCAGCAGCCCTCTACTAGCGGGGGAAGATACGCAGTATTTT.

Written as DNA, the CDR3 is TGTGCCAGCAGGACACCCCAGGGGGGCTACGAGCAGTACTTC. Translating gives CASRTPQGGYEQYF. The chain couples TRBV2 to TRBJ2-7, with D possibly matching TRBD1 (7 bases). V lost 6 bases to trimming and J lost 3 bases, with 15 bases between them. The CDR3 consists of 14 residues. The germline gives CDR1 SNHLY, CDR2 FYNNEI.

The chain couples TRBV19 to TRBJ2-6, with D perhaps TRBD1 (6 bases). Germline CDR1 LNHDA, CDR2 SQIVND (reference sequence). The length of the CDR3 is 16 residues. V was clipped by 6 bases and J by 0 bases, with 12 bases between them. CDR3 loop: CASRRQGSSGANVLTF. CDR3 nucleotides: TGTGCCAGTAGACGGCAGGGGAGCTCTGGGGCCAACGTCCTGACTTTC.

The rearrangement links TRBV18 to TRBJ2-7; 8 nucleotides match TRBD1. J lost 1 base, V lost 0 bases, and 8 bases had no gene match. This CDR3 has 17 amino acids. Germline CDR1 reads KGHSH; CDR2 reads LQKENI. The CDR3 is CASSPPVQGAGSYEQYF. CDR3 sequence (DNA): TGTGCCAGCTCACCACCGGTTCAGGGGGCCGGATCCTACGAGCAGTACTTC.

This chain uses TRBV11-2 with TRBJ1-3; D remains unclear. The CDR3 has 17 amino acids. V lost 7 bases, J lost 0 bases, and 19 bases lay in between. Germline loops: CDR1 SGHAT, CDR2 FQNNGV. The CDR3: CASTPISGRYSGNTIYF. CDR3 sequence (DNA): TGTGCCAGCACCCCAATATCCGGCCGGTACTCTGGAAACACCATATATTTT.

The count of this clone is one. This chain links TRBV7-2 with TRBJ2-3; no clear D gene. CDR1 SGHTA and CDR2 FQGNSA come from the germline V gene. The germline V and J ends were trimmed by 5 bases and 5 bases, with 11 bases remaining between them. The CDR3 totals 13 residues. This chain's CDR3 is CASSPGPLDTQYF. CDR3 sequence (DNA): TGTGCCAGCAGCCCCGGACCCCTAGATACGCAGTATTTT.

The chain is built from TRBV5-6 and TRBJ1-3; 7 nucleotides match TRBD1. The ends lost 2 bases at V and 0 bases at J; junction bases unmatched: 14. The CDR3 loop spans 19 amino acids. The germline gives CDR1 SGHDT, CDR2 YYEEEE. The CDR3: CASSLLLSGTAFSGNTIYF. The CDR3 DNA follows: TGTGCCAGCAGCTTATTATTATCGGGGACAGCCTTCTCTGGAAACACCATATATTTT. Drawing the rest from reference TRBV5-6 and TRBJ1-3, the complete variable domain is DAGVTQSPTHLIKTRGQQVTLRCSPKSGHDTVSWYQQALGQGPQFIFQYYEEEERQRGNFPDRFSGHQFPNYSSELNVNALLLGDSALYLCASSLLLSGTAFSGNTIYFGEGSWLTVV.

V gene TRBV6-6 combines with J gene TRBJ2-1; no reliable D call. The CDR3 runs to 12 residues. V was cut by 8 bases and J by 0 bases, with 5 bases left in between. Germline lookup yields CDR1 MNHNY and CDR2 SVGAGI (reference sequence). This CDR3 is CASGSSYNEQFF. In DNA, the CDR3 is TGTGCCAGCGGAAGCTCCTACAATGAGCAGTTCTTC.

The table lists this clone with a count of one. The chain links TRBV7-9 to TRBJ2-1, with 8 positions matching TRBD2. Germline-derived CDR1 and CDR2 are SEHNR and FQNEAQ (reference sequence). The CDR3 totals 15 residues. The J segment lost 8 bases and the V segment lost 1 base, leaving 7 bases of the junction unmatched. The CDR3: CASSLDPSGRHEQFF. In nucleotides, the CDR3 is TGTGCCAGCAGCTTAGATCCCAGCGGGAGACATGAGCAGTTCTTC.

The chain combines TRBV15 with TRBJ2-7, with 8 bases lining up with TRBD1. Germline V lookup: CDR1 LNHNV, CDR2 YYDKDF (reference sequence). The CDR3 runs to 16 residues. V shed 0 bases, J shed 3 bases, and the junction held 7 bases outside the gene matches. CDR3 amino acids: CATSRDNRGTFYEQYF. Here the CDR3 DNA reads TGTGCCACCAGCAGAGATAACAGGGGGACCTTCTACGAGCAGTACTTC.

This chain uses TRBV30 with TRBJ1-2; D unresolved. V gave up 1 base and J gave up 0 bases, with 9 bases separating them. The CDR3 sequence is 14 residues long. The germline gives CDR1 GTSNPN, CDR2 SVGIG (reference sequence). CDR3 sequence: CAWSEVLANYGYTF. DNA for the CDR3: TGTGCCTGGAGTGAAGTCTTAGCTAACTATGGCTACACCTTC.

The chain carries TRBV16 and TRBJ1-3; 9 bases fit TRBD1. Germline loops: CDR1 KGHSY, CDR2 FQNENV. The CDR3 length is 15 residues. J was trimmed by 4 bases and V by 0 bases; bases with no gene match: 1. The CDR3 sequence: CASSQSGQGGNTIYF. Written as DNA, the CDR3 is TGTGCCAGCAGCCAATCGGGACAGGGAGGAAACACCATATATTTT.

J is TRBJ2-7 and V is TRBV5-8; 9 bases match TRBD1. The CDR3 totals 14 residues. V dropped 0 bases and J dropped 3; count of bases not matched to a gene: 1. Germline CDR1 and CDR2: SGHTS and YDEGEE. In nucleotides, the CDR3 is TGTGCCAGCAGCTTGGGGGACAGGGTCTACGAGCAGTACTTC. Translating it yields CASSLGDRVYEQYF.

This rearrangement joins TRBV28 to TRBJ1-3, with a weak D call TRBD1 (6 bases). The CDR3 is 15 amino acids. The V and J ends lost 4 bases and 3 bases respectively, with 13 bases between them. CDR1 is MDHEN, CDR2 SYDVKM, per germline. DNA of the CDR3: TGTGCCAGCAGTTCAGGCGGGGGCTTTGGAAACACCATATATTTT. Encoded protein: CASSSGGGFGNTIYF.

In this sample, this clone turned up a few times. CDR3 nucleotides: TGTGCCTGGAGTCCTTTTTACACGAAAGAAGCTAACTATGGCTACACCTTC. Amino acids: CAWSPFYTKEANYGYTF. V usage is TRBV30 and J usage is TRBJ1-2; D unresolved. The germline V gene encodes CDR1 GTSNPN and CDR2 SVGIG (reference sequence). Trimming removed 2 bases at V and 0 bases at J, with 19 bases between. The CDR3 consists of 17 residues.